The entry that follows covers one T cell receptor beta chain sequence. What it binds is not known. An end of the junction does not agree with germline; a read error may underlie this. The sample originates from a study of T cells in Graves' hyperthyroidism and ophthalmopathy. The CDR3 spans 12 residues. Germline CDR1 and CDR2: SGHKS and YYEKEE (reference sequence). TCR beta CDR3 regions were amplified from RNA. HTBI primers were the set used in a first-round RT-PCR of the TCR CDR3. In TCRdb, the multiplex PCR reads were re-called with MiXCR into one record per CDR3 protein. The repertoire includes 750,000 to 950,000 distinct CDR3 sequences, approximately 40% of them detected once, and 7.5% to 9.5% sits in the top ten. Findings of the study overall: By a 13 V-J model, ophthalmopathy was set apart from stable hyperthyroidism.

Sequencing was performed on blood. The receptor's source is a man between 18 and 35 years old with Graves' hyperthyroidism. The rearrangement links TRBV5-5 to TRBJ2-7, with TRBD2 identical over 11 bases. The CDR3 bases are TGTGCCAGCAGTGAACCGGGACTAGCGGTTCTCTTC. Protein: CASSEPGLAVLF.